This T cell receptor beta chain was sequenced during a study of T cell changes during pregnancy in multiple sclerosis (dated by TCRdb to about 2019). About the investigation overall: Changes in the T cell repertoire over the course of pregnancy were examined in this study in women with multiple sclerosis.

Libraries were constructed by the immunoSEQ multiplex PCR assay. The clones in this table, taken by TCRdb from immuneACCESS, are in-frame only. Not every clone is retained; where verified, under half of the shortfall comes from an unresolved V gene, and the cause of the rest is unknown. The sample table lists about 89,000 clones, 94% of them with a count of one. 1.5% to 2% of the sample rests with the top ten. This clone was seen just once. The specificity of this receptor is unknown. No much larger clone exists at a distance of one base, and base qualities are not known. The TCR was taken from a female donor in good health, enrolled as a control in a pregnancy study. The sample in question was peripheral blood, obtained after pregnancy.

The CDR3 protein: CASSESDREGEQYF. The bases are TGCGCCAGCAGTGAGTCGGACAGGGAGGGGGAGCAGTACTTC. The chain employs TRBV10-2 and TRBJ2-7; the D region possibly corresponds to TRBD1 (8 bases align). CDR1 is given as WSHSY and CDR2 as SAAADI, both from the germline V gene. The junction carries 13 bases between V and J, which are trimmed by 0 bases and 7 bases respectively. There are 14 amino acids in the CDR3, from cysteine to phenylalanine inclusive. The sequence is cut down to CDR3 DNA, 42 bases in frame from base 1.